A single sample is the source of the 10 T cell receptor beta chains below, sequenced in a study of blood T cell repertoires in COVID-19. The assay was immunoSEQ multiplex PCR, and TCRdb's table has in-frame clones only and misses some. The sample has about 490,000 clones, approximately 85% seen once; the top ten hold 3.2%. The specimen was peripheral blood. The receptors here all came from a human donor in a cohort sampled during active COVID-19.

The chain joins TRBV28 to TRBJ2-3; 7 bases fit TRBD1. This CDR3 spans 16 amino acids. CDR1 MDHEN and CDR2 SYDVKM come from the germline V gene. V was clipped by 6 bases and J by 0 bases; unmatched bases: 9. The CDR3 sequence is CASRNRGRGSTDTQYF. The CDR3 DNA is TGTGCCAGCAGAAACAGGGGTAGGGGAAGCACAGATACGCAGTATTTT.

The rearrangement uses TRBV4-1 and TRBJ1-1; 10 bases agree with TRBD1. The CDR3 is 20 amino acids. The J segment lost 3 bases and the V segment lost 6 bases, leaving 22 bases of the junction unmatched. CDR1 is MGHRA and CDR2 is YSYEKL in the germline V gene. The CDR3, as DNA: TGCGCCAGCAGTCGTTCCTCGCTGACAGGGGGCGTTCCAAGATACACTGAAGCTTTCTTT. Translated: CASSRSSLTGGVPRYTEAFF.

The chain links TRBV28 to TRBJ1-5; 9 nucleotides align to TRBD1. J was trimmed by 13 bases and V by 6 bases; bases with no gene match: 28. CDR1 and CDR2 (germline): MDHEN, SYDVKM. This CDR3 contains 19 residues. This CDR3 is CASSFADSYGTGLSSRQHF. DNA for the CDR3: TGTGCCAGCAGCTTTGCCGACTCTTACGGGACAGGGCTGTCGTCCCGGCAGCATTTT.

The CDR3 protein is CASSVRQGFSYEQYF. The CDR3 nucleotides read TGTGCCAGCAGCGTAAGACAGGGTTTCTCCTACGAGCAGTACTTC. This chain joins TRBV9 and TRBJ2-7, with TRBD1 identical over 7 bases. Germline V gene lookup returns CDR1 SGDLS and CDR2 YYNGEE. Germline trimming cut 1 base from V and 0 bases from J; bases unmatched to any gene: 4. The CDR3 runs 15 residues.

As concerns this clone: This CDR3 is also generated by other DNA sequences in the sample. The chain is built from TRBV5-1 and TRBJ1-1; D unresolved. The CDR3 totals 12 residues. With 0 bases removed from V and 4 bases from J, the gap between germline ends came to 4 bases. CDR1 SGHRS and CDR2 YFSETQ come from the germline V gene. The CDR3 nucleotides are TGCGCCAGCAGCTTGGCGTCCACTGAAGCTTTCTTT. It specifies CASSLASTEAFF.

This clone was seen more than once but under ten times. This chain joins TRBV12-5 and TRBJ2-7, with 11 positions matching TRBD2. The junction had 8 bases not matched to a gene; V was cut back by 4 bases and J by 3 bases. CDR1 is LGHNT and CDR2 is FRNRAP in the germline V gene. The CDR3 contains 16 residues. CDR3 coding DNA: TGTGCTAGTGGTTCCACCGGGACTAGCGGCTACTACGAGCAGTACTTC. This encodes CASGSTGTSGYYEQYF.

In this sample, this clone turned up once. V is TRBV28 and J is TRBJ1-5, with TRBD1 as a possible D gene (5 bases). Germline CDR1 reads MDHEN; CDR2 reads SYDVKM. There are 16 residues in the CDR3. V was cut by 6 bases and J by 5 bases, with 20 bases left in between. CDR3: CASSLLPARDYQPQHF. CDR3 bases: TGTGCCAGCAGCCTTTTACCTGCCCGGGACTATCAGCCCCAGCATTTT.

The V and J genes are TRBV27 and TRBJ2-5; possibly TRBD2 for D (6 bases). In germline, CDR1 is MNHEY, CDR2 SMNVEV (reference sequence). V lost 6 bases and J lost 4, with 15 bases in between. The CDR3 sequence is 14 residues long. The CDR3 protein is CASSGGKRGETQYF. In DNA form, the CDR3 reads TGTGCCAGCAGCGGGGGAAAGAGGGGAGAGACCCAGTACTTC.

V gene TRBV30 combines with J gene TRBJ2-1; 10 bases agree with TRBD2. The germline V gene has CDR1 GTSNPN and CDR2 SVGIG (reference sequence). This CDR3 is built from 15 residues. The V gene end was trimmed by 3 bases and the J gene end by 4 bases; junction bases not matched to a gene: 6. The CDR3 sequence: CAWRLSSGSYNEQFF. For the CDR3, the DNA is TGTGCCTGGAGATTATCTAGCGGGAGTTACAATGAGCAGTTCTTC.

DNA for the CDR3: TGTGCCAGCAGCTTGACAGGAGGTGGAACCTACGAGCAGTACTTC. Translated, it gives CASSLTGGGTYEQYF. The chain carries TRBV11-1 and TRBJ2-7, with a possible D match to TRBD1 (6 bases). The CDR3 extends over 15 amino acids. Trimming shortened V by 3 bases and J by 2 bases, and 14 bases separated the two germline ends. The germline gives CDR1 SGHAT, CDR2 FQDESV (reference sequence).